One and the same sample provided the 29 T cell receptor beta chains below, sequenced in a study of cytomegalovirus exposure and HLA in healthy donors. With 60 Vbeta and 13 Jbeta primers, the PCR was carried out. The table came from immunoSEQ multiplex PCR; TCRdb's copy has only in-frame clones and leaves some out. The data hold approximately 150,000 clones, with roughly 79% observed a single time. The material sequenced was PBMCs. All receptors come from a woman aged 40 to 49 in good health and CMV-seronegative.

The chain is built from TRBV12-5 and TRBJ1-1; a possible D gene is TRBD1 (6 bases). Trimming removed 2 bases at V and 1 base at J, with 14 bases between. CDR1 LGHNT and CDR2 FRNRAP come from the germline V gene. The length of the CDR3 is 16 residues. The CDR3 protein is CASGLTYNRENTEAFF. CDR3 nucleotide sequence: TGTGCTAGTGGTTTGACTTACAACAGGGAGAACACTGAAGCTTTCTTT.

This clone occurred once. The CDR3 DNA reads TGTGCCAGCAGCTTTTCGGCTAGCGGGAGTAATGAGCAGTTCTTC. Residues: CASSFSASGSNEQFF. The chain recombines TRBV7-9 with TRBJ2-1; TRBD2 aligns across 10 bases. This CDR3 has 15 amino acids. Germline lookup yields CDR1 SEHNR and CDR2 FQNEAQ (reference sequence). The trim removed 3 bases at V and 7 bases at J, leaving 6 bases unmatched.

This clone was found a few times. The chain links TRBV10-2 to TRBJ2-1; 10 nucleotides match TRBD2. Trimming cost V 2 bases and J 4 bases; bases outside gene matches: 5. This CDR3 contains 16 residues. The germline V gene encodes CDR1 WSHSY and CDR2 SAAADI. In DNA, the CDR3 is TGCGCCAGCAGTGAGCCCCCAGCGGGAGGGTACAATGAGCAGTTCTTC. Translation gives CASSEPPAGGYNEQFF.

The J gene is TRBJ1-3, the V gene TRBV7-6; D gene ambiguous. The CDR3 totals 13 residues. Germline V gene data show CDR1 as SGHVS and CDR2 as FNYEAQ. The V end was cut by 5 bases, the J end by 0 bases, with 5 bases between. The CDR3 coding sequence is TGTGCCAGCAGCCCACTCTCTGGAAACACCATATATTTT. Protein sequence: CASSPLSGNTIYF.

This clone was picked up a small number of times. This chain joins TRBV18 and TRBJ1-5, with TRBD1 identical over 10 bases. Germline lookup yields CDR1 KGHSH and CDR2 LQKENI. This CDR3 region has 16 residues. V was clipped by 2 bases and J by 7 bases; unmatched bases: 8. DNA for the CDR3: TGTGCCAGCTCACCATCGGGACAGGGGTTTGGGCAGCCCCAGCATTTT. As protein: CASSPSGQGFGQPQHF.

The chain carries TRBV9 and TRBJ1-4, with unresolved D. Per the germline V gene, CDR1 is SGDLS and CDR2 is YYNGEE. Between the trimmed V and J ends, which lost 0 bases and 7 bases, there was a span of 16 bases. The CDR3 runs to 16 residues. The CDR3 sequence is CASSVETTRDSEKLFF. The CDR3 region has the DNA TGTGCCAGCAGCGTAGAGACGACCCGGGATTCTGAAAAACTGTTTTTT.

This clone was seen only once. V usage is TRBV5-1 and J usage is TRBJ2-5, with D possibly TRBD1 on 6 matching bases. V was shortened by 0 bases and J by 5 bases, with 17 bases between the two germline ends. The CDR3 consists of 16 residues. In germline, CDR1 is SGHRS, CDR2 YFSETQ. The CDR3 region is CASSLGDTWLGETQYF. CDR3 DNA: TGCGCCAGCAGCTTGGGGGACACCTGGTTGGGGGAGACCCAGTACTTC.

The rearrangement joins TRBV2 to TRBJ1-2; D is unclear. V lost 7 bases and J lost 2, with 11 bases in between. CDR3 size: 13 residues. Germline CDR1 is SNHLY and CDR2 is FYNNEI. CDR3 bases: TGTGCCAGCATTGAGGAGAGGAACTATGGCTACACCTTC. It codes for CASIEERNYGYTF.

This chain uses TRBV2 with TRBJ1-1, with TRBD1 matching 9 bases. The CDR3 is 16 residues long. Trimming took 6 bases from V and 3 from J; bases not matched to a gene: 11. Germline V gene sequence: CDR1 SNHLY, CDR2 FYNNEI. This chain's CDR3 is CASRAGTGNVDTEAFF. The CDR3 nucleotides are TGTGCCAGCAGGGCCGGGACAGGGAATGTGGACACTGAAGCTTTCTTT. Variable domain in full (rest from reference TRBV2 and TRBJ1-1): EPEVTQTPSHQVTQMGQEVILRCVPISNHLYFYWYRQILGQKVEFLVSFYNNEISEKSEIFDDQFSVERPDGSNFTLKIRSTKLEDSAMYFCASRAGTGNVDTEAFFGQGTRLTVV.

The V gene is TRBV4-2, the J gene TRBJ1-1; D perhaps matches TRBD1 (6 bases). Trimming took off 8 bases at V and 0 bases at J, with 19 bases between the two ends. This CDR3 spans 16 amino acids. Germline V gene sequence: CDR1 LGHNA, CDR2 YNFKEQ. The CDR3 spells CASRDEGGLMNTEAFF. DNA of the CDR3: TGTGCCAGCCGCGACGAGGGGGGGCTGATGAACACTGAAGCTTTCTTT.

This rearrangement joins TRBV7-9 to TRBJ2-7, with 14 nucleotides matching TRBD2. CDR1 and CDR2 (germline): SEHNR, FQNEAQ (reference sequence). The CDR3 consists of 17 residues. Unmatched junction bases numbered 7, after V lost 5 bases and J lost 1 base. The CDR3 sequence is CASSHRTSGRKSYEQYF. The CDR3 nucleotides are TGTGCCAGCAGCCATCGGACTAGCGGGAGGAAATCCTACGAGCAGTACTTC.

Only a few counts were recorded for this clone. The V gene is TRBV5-1, the J gene TRBJ1-1; D possibly corresponds to TRBD1 (5 bases). The CDR3 covers 10 residues. Trimming pared 4 bases from V and 14 bases from J, leaving 12 bases between. The V gene's germline CDR1 is SGHRS and CDR2 YFSETQ. This chain's CDR3 is CASSLLGGFF. The CDR3, as DNA: TGCGCCAGCAGCCTCCTGGGGGGGTTCTTT.

This clone was observed a few times. The chain carries TRBV12-5 and TRBJ2-3; D not resolved. From germline, CDR1 is LGHNT and CDR2 FRNRAP. The CDR3 loop spans 14 amino acids. V lost 1 base to trimming and J lost 10 bases, with 15 bases between them. The CDR3 protein is CASGLAQLGSPQYF. The CDR3 DNA reads TGTGCTAGTGGTTTGGCCCAGCTAGGATCTCCGCAGTATTTT.

The genes are TRBV5-4 and TRBJ2-1; D uncertain. Trimming shortened V by 0 bases and J by 0 bases, and 7 bases separated the two germline ends. Germline values: CDR1 SGHNT, CDR2 YYREEE (reference sequence). This CDR3 spans 15 amino acids. The CDR3 loop reads CASSLDPNSYNEQFF. Written as DNA, the CDR3 is TGTGCCAGCAGCTTGGACCCTAACTCCTACAATGAGCAGTTCTTC.

This chain connects TRBV7-9 to TRBJ1-1; D is unresolved. V was cut by 2 bases and J by 1 base, with 20 bases left in between. This CDR3 comprises 18 residues. Per the germline V gene, CDR1 is SEHNR and CDR2 is FQNEAQ (reference sequence). DNA for the CDR3: TGTGCCAGCAGCTTATTCGGGGTTTTCCCTGAGTCGAACACTGAAGCTTTCTTT. Protein: CASSLFGVFPESNTEAFF.

In its sample, this clone was seen once. The rearrangement uses TRBV18 and TRBJ1-4, with D possibly matching TRBD1 (5 bases). Trimming removed 0 bases from V and 5 bases from J, with 10 bases in between. The CDR3 totals 15 residues. Germline assignment: CDR1 KGHSH and CDR2 LQKENI. CDR3 nucleotides: TGTGCCAGCTCACCACCCCCGGGGGAGAATGAAAAACTGTTTTTT. Protein product: CASSPPPGENEKLFF.

This clone was observed once. The chain carries TRBV6-5 and TRBJ1-5; TRBD1 matches 9 bases. V lost 6 bases to trimming and J lost 1 base; unmatched junction nucleotides: 4. The germline V gene has CDR1 MNHEY and CDR2 SVGAGI. The CDR3 extends over 15 amino acids. The CDR3 region has the DNA TGTGCCAGCAGGCAACAGGGGGCCAGCAATCAGCCCCAGCATTTT. Translation gives CASRQQGASNQPQHF.

The V and J genes are TRBV7-9 and TRBJ2-7; 8 bases are shared with TRBD2. The CDR3 is made up of 13 amino acids. The V gene's germline CDR1 is SEHNR and CDR2 FQNEAQ (reference sequence). V shed 5 bases, J shed 5 bases, and the junction held 5 bases outside the gene matches. CDR3: CASSPGTRDEQYF. For the CDR3, the DNA is TGTGCCAGCAGCCCCGGGACTAGAGACGAGCAGTACTTC.

This clone was detected only a few times. V gene TRBV27 combines with J gene TRBJ2-7; tentatively, D is TRBD2 (6 bases). V lost 3 bases to trimming and J lost 1 base, with 13 bases between them. Germline CDR1 is MNHEY and CDR2 is SMNVEV (reference sequence). CDR3 length: 15 residues. CDR3: CASSLEGSPSYEQYF. The CDR3, as DNA: TGTGCCAGCAGTTTGGAGGGGAGCCCTTCCTACGAGCAGTACTTC.

The genes are TRBV28 and TRBJ1-5; D is unclear. Deletions cut 6 bases from V and 2 bases from J, with 11 bases between. The CDR3 runs to 14 residues. Germline V CDR1 and CDR2: MDHEN, SYDVKM. DNA for the CDR3: TGTGCCAGCAGCCCACTACTGGGCAATCAGCCCCAGCATTTT. Translation: CASSPLLGNQPQHF. Full variable domain (missing parts from reference TRBV28 and TRBJ1-5): DVKVTQSSRYLVKRTGEKVFLECVQDMDHENMFWYRQDPGLGLRLIYFSYDVKMKEKGDIPEGYSVSREKKERFSLILESASTNQTSMYLCASSPLLGNQPQHFGDGTRLSIL.

The chain links TRBV27 to TRBJ2-2; TRBD2 is a possible D gene (5 bases). This CDR3 is 17 amino acids long. V was trimmed by 5 bases and J by 2 bases, leaving 18 bases between them. The germline V gene has CDR1 MNHEY and CDR2 SMNVEV (reference sequence). CDR3 amino acids: CASSPRGVTTNTGELFF. DNA for the CDR3: TGTGCCAGCAGTCCCCGGGGTGTGACAACCAACACCGGGGAGCTGTTTTTT.

The rearrangement uses TRBV18 and TRBJ1-1; TRBD1 is a possible D gene (5 bases). The V and J ends lost 2 bases and 5 bases respectively, with 15 bases between them. This CDR3 region has 15 residues. CDR1 KGHSH and CDR2 LQKENI come from the germline V gene. Here the CDR3 reads CASSPNYGTQTEAFF. CDR3 nucleotide sequence: TGTGCCAGCTCACCAAATTACGGGACTCAGACTGAAGCTTTCTTT.

This sequence joins TRBV6-5 and TRBJ1-2; 7 nucleotides agree with TRBD1. The CDR3 extends over 15 amino acids. Germline trimming cut 0 bases from V and 8 bases from J; bases unmatched to any gene: 9. From germline, CDR1 is MNHEY and CDR2 SVGAGI. Written as DNA, the CDR3 is TGTGCCAGCAGTTACTCCGCGACAGGGACGAAGGGCTACACCTTC. This encodes CASSYSATGTKGYTF.

The rearrangement joins TRBV7-8 to TRBJ2-7; tentative D call: TRBD2 (6 bases). Trimming cost V 3 bases and J 6 bases, with 18 bases left between them. Per the germline V gene, CDR1 is SGHVS and CDR2 is FQNEAQ. The CDR3 runs 15 residues. The DNA for the CDR3 is TGTGCCAGCAGCTTCACTCACGGGAGAGAGGGCGAGCAGTACTTC. It codes for CASSFTHGREGEQYF.

J is TRBJ2-3 and V is TRBV11-3; perhaps TRBD1 as D (5 bases). Between the trimmed V and J ends, which lost 0 bases and 7 bases, there was a span of 14 bases. The CDR3 loop spans 15 amino acids. The germline V gene encodes CDR1 SGHNT and CDR2 YENEEA. The chain's CDR3 is CASSLDGQSPYTQYF. CDR3 nucleotides: TGTGCCAGCAGCTTAGATGGACAATCACCTTATACGCAGTATTTT.

This clone was observed a few times. The V and J genes are TRBV5-1 and TRBJ1-1, with unresolved D. CDR3 length equals 13 residues. Looked up from germline, CDR1 is SGHRS and CDR2 is YFSETQ. Trimming took 0 bases from V and 8 from J, leaving 11 bases between them. CDR3 coding DNA: TGCGCCAGCAGCTTGGCCTTGGCAGGAGAAGCTTTCTTT. The encoded protein is CASSLALAGEAFF.

In the case of this clone: Other DNA sequences of this sample code for an identical CDR3. The chain carries TRBV20-1 and TRBJ2-5; D gene ambiguous. The CDR3 extends over 10 amino acids. Germline CDR1 DFQATT, CDR2 SNEGSKA (reference sequence). The V and J ends lost 2 bases and 5 bases respectively, with 3 bases between them. CDR3 in DNA: TGCAGTGCTAGACAGGAGACCCAGTACTTC. The encoded protein is CSARQETQYF.

J is TRBJ1-1 and V is TRBV5-4, with 9 nucleotides matching TRBD1. There are 17 residues in the CDR3. The V segment lost 1 base and the J segment 2 bases; nucleotides outside the gene matches: 9. Germline CDR1 SGHNT, CDR2 YYREEE (reference sequence). CDR3 nucleotides: TGTGCCAGCAGCTTGTTGGGACAGGGATTTGGAAACACTGAAGCTTTCTTT. Translated, it gives CASSLLGQGFGNTEAFF.

This chain joins TRBV27 and TRBJ1-6; a possible D gene is TRBD1 (5 bases). The CDR3 is made up of 16 amino acids. Trimming removed 11 bases at V and 4 bases at J, with 21 bases between. Germline CDR1 MNHEY, CDR2 SMNVEV (reference sequence). CDR3 DNA sequence: TGTGCCTCCTTTCCCGACAGACCATCTTATAATTCACCCCTCCACTTT. This gives the protein CASFPDRPSYNSPLHF.